These 6 T cell receptor beta chains came from one sample sequenced in a study of regulatory and conventional T cells in RAG deficiency. This table comes from immunoSEQ multiplex PCR, and its TCRdb copy is limited to in-frame clones, with some not included. The table shows tens of thousands of clones, with about nine tenths occurring only once. This same sample was also taken into another study, of regulatory T cells. This second study says: The primer mix had 52 TRBV and 13 TRBJ primers.

Sequencing was done on a sample of CD8+ T cells sorted from blood. The receptors stem from a human donor in good health.

This chain connects TRBV5-5 to TRBJ1-2; a weak D match, TRBD1 (5 bases). The CDR3 sequence is 9 residues long. CDR1 is SGHKS, CDR2 YYEKEE, per germline (reference sequence). Trimming shortened V by 10 bases and J by 13 bases, and 14 bases separated the two germline ends. CDR3 in DNA: TGTGCCGCGTTATCAGGGTCCACCTTC. It translates to CAALSGSTF.

The chain carries TRBV25-1 and TRBJ2-3; perhaps D is TRBD1 or TRBD2 (5 bases each). The germline V and J ends were trimmed by 8 bases and 3 bases, with 15 bases remaining between them. CDR1 is MGHDK and CDR2 is SYGVNS in the germline V gene. The CDR3 contains 14 residues. CDR3 sequence (DNA): TGTGCCAGCGGGGACCCTCGGAGGACAGATACGCAGTATTTT. Amino acids: CASGDPRRTDTQYF.

This clone came up once. The chain recombines TRBV7-9 with TRBJ2-1; perhaps TRBD1 as D (5 bases). The V end was cut by 4 bases, the J end by 9 bases, with 13 bases between. The CDR3 is made up of 13 amino acids. Germline loops: CDR1 SEHNR, CDR2 FQNEAQ (reference sequence). CDR3 DNA sequence: TGTGCCAGCAGCTCCCAGGGATTGCCTGAGCAGTTCTTC. Its translation is CASSSQGLPEQFF.

The chain links TRBV11-3 to TRBJ2-2; no firm D call. CDR1 and CDR2 from the germline V gene are SGHNT and YENEEA. The V gene lost 4 bases and the J gene lost 6 bases, with 15 bases spanning the gap. The CDR3 runs to 15 residues. CDR3 protein: CASSSAQLDAGELFF. The CDR3 DNA follows: TGTGCCAGCAGCTCCGCCCAGTTGGACGCCGGGGAGCTGTTTTTT. The complete variable domain, with remaining parts taken from reference TRBV11-3 and TRBJ2-2, reads EAGVVQSPRYKIIEKKQPVAFWCNPISGHNTLYWYLQNLGQGPELLIRYENEEAVDDSQLPKDRFSAERLKGVDSTLKIQPAELGDSAVYLCASSSAQLDAGELFFGEGSRLTVL.

The rearrangement joins TRBV5-4 to TRBJ2-1; D gene uncertain. Germline CDR1 is SGHNT and CDR2 is YYREEE (reference sequence). This CDR3 region has 15 residues. The ends were cut back, 2 bases at V and 0 bases at J, with 9 bases in the middle. The CDR3 nucleotides are TGTGCCAGCAGCTTAGGACGGACCTCCTACAATGAGCAGTTCTTC. It encodes CASSLGRTSYNEQFF.

This chain joins TRBV11-2 and TRBJ2-1, with D perhaps TRBD2 (6 bases). The CDR3 contains 12 residues. With 4 bases removed from V and 7 bases from J, the gap between germline ends came to 8 bases. CDR1 is SGHAT and CDR2 is FQNNGV in the germline V gene. The CDR3 loop is CASSSRGNEQFF. The CDR3 DNA sequence: TGTGCCAGCAGCTCGCGGGGTAATGAGCAGTTCTTC.